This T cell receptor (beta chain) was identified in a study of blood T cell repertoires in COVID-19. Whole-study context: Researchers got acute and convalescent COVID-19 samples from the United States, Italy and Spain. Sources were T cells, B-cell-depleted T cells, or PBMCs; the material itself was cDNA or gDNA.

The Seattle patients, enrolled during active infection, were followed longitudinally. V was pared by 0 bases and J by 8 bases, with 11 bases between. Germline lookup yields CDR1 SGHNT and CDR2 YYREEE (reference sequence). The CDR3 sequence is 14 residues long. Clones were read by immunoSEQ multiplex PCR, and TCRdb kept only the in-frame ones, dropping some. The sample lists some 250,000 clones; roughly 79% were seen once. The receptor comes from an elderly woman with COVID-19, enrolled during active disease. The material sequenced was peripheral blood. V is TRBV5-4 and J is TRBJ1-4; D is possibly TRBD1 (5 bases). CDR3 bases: TGTGCCAGCAGCTTGGCAGGGCGGGAGGAAAAACTGTTTTTT. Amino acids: CASSLAGREEKLFF.